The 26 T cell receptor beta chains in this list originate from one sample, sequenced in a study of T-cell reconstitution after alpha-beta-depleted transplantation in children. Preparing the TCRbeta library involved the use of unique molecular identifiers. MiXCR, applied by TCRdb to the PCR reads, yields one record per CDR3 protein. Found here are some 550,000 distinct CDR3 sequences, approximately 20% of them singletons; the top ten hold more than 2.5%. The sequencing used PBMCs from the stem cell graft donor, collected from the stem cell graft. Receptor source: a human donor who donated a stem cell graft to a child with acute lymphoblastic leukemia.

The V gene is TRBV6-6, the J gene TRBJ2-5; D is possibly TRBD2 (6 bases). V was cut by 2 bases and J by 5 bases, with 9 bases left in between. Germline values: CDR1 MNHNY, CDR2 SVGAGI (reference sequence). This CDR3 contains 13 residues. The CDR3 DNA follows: TGTGCCAGCAGTTACAGACTAGTCGAGACCCAGTACTTC. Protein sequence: CASSYRLVETQYF.

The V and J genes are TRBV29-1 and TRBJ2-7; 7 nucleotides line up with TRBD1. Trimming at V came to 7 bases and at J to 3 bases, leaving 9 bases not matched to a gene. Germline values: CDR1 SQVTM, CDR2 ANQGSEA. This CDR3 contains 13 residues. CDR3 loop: CSATTGQVYEQYF. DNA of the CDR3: TGCAGCGCCACCACCGGACAGGTCTACGAGCAGTACTTC.

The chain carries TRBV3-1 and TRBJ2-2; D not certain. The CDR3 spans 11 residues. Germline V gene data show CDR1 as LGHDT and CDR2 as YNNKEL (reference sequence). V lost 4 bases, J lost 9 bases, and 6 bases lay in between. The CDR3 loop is CASSRKWELFF. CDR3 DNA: TGTGCCAGCAGCCGCAAGTGGGAGCTGTTTTTT.

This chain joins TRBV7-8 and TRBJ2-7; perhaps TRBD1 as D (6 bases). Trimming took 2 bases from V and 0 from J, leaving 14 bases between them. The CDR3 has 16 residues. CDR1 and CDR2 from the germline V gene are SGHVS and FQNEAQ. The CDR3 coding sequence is TGTGCCAGCAGCTTACCATTGGACAGCTCCTCCTACGAGCAGTACTTC. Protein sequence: CASSLPLDSSSYEQYF.

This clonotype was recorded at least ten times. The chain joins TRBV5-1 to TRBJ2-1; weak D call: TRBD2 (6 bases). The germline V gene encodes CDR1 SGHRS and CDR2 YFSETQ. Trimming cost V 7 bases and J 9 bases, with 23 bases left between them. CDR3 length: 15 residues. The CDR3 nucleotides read TGCGCCAGCCGCGGACTGCCGACAGCGGGTGGTGAGCAGTTCTTC. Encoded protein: CASRGLPTAGGEQFF.

CDR3 nucleotide sequence: TGTGCCAGCAGCTTCGAAGCGGGAGCTAGCGAGCAGTACTTC. Translating it yields CASSFEAGASEQYF. The chain employs TRBV7-6 and TRBJ2-7, with 8 positions matching TRBD2. After removal of 3 bases from V and 6 bases from J, the junction contained 7 bases not matched to a gene. The CDR3 runs 14 residues. Germline V gene sequence: CDR1 SGHVS, CDR2 FNYEAQ. Drawing the rest from reference TRBV7-6 and TRBJ2-7, the complete variable domain is GAGVSQSPRYKVTKRGQDVALRCDPISGHVSLYWYRQALGQGPEFLTYFNYEAQQDKSGLPNDRFSAERPEGSISTLTIQRTEQRDSAMYRCASSFEAGASEQYFGPGTRLTVT.

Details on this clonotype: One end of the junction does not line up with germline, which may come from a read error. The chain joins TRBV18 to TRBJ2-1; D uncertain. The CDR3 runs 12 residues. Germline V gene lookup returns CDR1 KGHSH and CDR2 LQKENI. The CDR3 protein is CDSSPQLNEQFF. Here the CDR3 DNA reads TGTGACAGCTCACCACAACTCAATGAGCAGTTCTTC.

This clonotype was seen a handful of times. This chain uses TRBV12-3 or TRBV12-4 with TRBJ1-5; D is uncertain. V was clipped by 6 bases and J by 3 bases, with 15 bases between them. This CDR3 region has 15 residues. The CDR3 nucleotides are TGTGCCAGCAGCCCCGTCTCCGGGGACAATCAGCCCCAGCATTTT. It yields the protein CASSPVSGDNQPQHF.

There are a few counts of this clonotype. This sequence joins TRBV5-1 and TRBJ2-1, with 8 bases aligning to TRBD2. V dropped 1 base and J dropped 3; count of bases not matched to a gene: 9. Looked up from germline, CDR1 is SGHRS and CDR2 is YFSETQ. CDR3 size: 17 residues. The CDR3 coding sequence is TGCGCCAGCAGCTTGAAGATGAGCGGGAGTGTCTACAATGAGCAGTTCTTC. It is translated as CASSLKMSGSVYNEQFF.

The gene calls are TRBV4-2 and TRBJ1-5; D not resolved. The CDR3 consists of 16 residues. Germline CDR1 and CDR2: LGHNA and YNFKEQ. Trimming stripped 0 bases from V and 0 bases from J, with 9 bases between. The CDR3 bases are TGTGCCAGCAGCCAAGATAGAACGAATAGCAATCAGCCCCAGCATTTT. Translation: CASSQDRTNSNQPQHF.

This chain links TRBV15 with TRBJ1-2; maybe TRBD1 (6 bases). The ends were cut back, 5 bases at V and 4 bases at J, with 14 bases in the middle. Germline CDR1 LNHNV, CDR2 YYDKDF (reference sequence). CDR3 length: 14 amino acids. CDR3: CATSVNRELYGYTF. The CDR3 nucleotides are TGTGCCACCAGCGTAAACAGGGAACTCTATGGCTACACCTTC.

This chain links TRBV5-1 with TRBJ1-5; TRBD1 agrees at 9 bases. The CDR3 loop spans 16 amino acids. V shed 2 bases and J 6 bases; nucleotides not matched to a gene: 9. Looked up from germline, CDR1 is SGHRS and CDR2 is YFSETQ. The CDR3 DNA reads TGCGCCAGCAGCTTAACAGGGGGCGCTTCTTCTCAGCCCCAGCATTTT. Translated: CASSLTGGASSQPQHF.

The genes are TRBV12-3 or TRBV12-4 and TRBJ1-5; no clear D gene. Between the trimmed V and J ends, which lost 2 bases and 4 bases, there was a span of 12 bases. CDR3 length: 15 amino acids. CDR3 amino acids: CASSLNEESNQPQHF. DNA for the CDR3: TGTGCCAGCAGTTTAAATGAGGAGTCGAATCAGCCCCAGCATTTT.

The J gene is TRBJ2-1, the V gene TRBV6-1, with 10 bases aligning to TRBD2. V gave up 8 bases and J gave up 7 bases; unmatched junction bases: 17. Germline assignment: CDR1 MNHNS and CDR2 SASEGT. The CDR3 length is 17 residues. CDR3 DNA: TGTGCCAGCTCCAAGGGAGTAAGCGGGAGGGCCGGGAATGAGCAGTTCTTC. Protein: CASSKGVSGRAGNEQFF.

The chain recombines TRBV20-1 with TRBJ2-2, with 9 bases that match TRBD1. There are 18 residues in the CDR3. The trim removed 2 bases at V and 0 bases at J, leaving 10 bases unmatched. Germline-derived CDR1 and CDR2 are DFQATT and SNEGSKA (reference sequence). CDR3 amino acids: CSARISDRGLPNTGELFF. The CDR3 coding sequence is TGCAGTGCTAGAATTTCGGACAGGGGCCTTCCGAACACCGGGGAGCTGTTTTTT.

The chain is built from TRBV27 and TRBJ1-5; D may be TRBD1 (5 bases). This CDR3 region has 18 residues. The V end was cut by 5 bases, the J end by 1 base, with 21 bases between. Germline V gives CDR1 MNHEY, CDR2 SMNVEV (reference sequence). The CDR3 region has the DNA TGTGCCAGCAGTCGGGACGGATCCCTATCCTCGAGCAATCAGCCCCAGCATTTT. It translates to CASSRDGSLSSSNQPQHF.

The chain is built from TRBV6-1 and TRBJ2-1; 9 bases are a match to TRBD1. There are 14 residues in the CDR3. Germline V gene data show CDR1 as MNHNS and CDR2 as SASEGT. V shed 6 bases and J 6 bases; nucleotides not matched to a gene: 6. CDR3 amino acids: CASSWTGAGNEQFF. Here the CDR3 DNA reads TGTGCCAGCAGCTGGACAGGGGCTGGCAATGAGCAGTTCTTC.

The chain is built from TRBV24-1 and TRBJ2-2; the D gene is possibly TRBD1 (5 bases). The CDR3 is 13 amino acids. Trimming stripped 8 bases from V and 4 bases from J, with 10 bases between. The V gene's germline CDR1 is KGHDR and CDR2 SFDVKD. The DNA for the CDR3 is TGTGCCACCAAGTCCAGGGTCACCGGGGAGCTGTTTTTT. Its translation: CATKSRVTGELFF.

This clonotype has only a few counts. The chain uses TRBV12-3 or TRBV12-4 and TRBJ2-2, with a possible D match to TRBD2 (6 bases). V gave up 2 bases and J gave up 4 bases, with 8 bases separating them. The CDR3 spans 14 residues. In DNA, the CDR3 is TGTGCCAGCAGTTTATTCGGGGGCACCGGGGAGCTGTTTTTT. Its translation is CASSLFGGTGELFF.

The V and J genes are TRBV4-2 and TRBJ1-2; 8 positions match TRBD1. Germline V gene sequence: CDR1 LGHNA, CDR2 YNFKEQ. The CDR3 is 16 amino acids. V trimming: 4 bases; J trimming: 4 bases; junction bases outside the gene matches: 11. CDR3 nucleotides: TGTGCCAGCAGCCTAAGCCCGACAGGGGTGGCCTATGGCTACACCTTC. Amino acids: CASSLSPTGVAYGYTF.

This chain's CDR3 is CASSSRDSESDTQYF. CDR3 in DNA: TGTGCCAGCTCCTCCCGGGACTCGGAATCAGATACGCAGTATTTT. The chain combines TRBV18 with TRBJ2-3; TRBD2 is a possible D gene (6 bases). Trimming removed 6 bases at V and 4 bases at J, with 17 bases between. CDR3 length: 15 amino acids. Germline CDR1 is KGHSH and CDR2 is LQKENI.

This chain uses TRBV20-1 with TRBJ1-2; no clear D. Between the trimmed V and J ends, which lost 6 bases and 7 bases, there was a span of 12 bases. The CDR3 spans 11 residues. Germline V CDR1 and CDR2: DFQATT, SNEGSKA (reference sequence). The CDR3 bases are TGCAGTGCCCCGGTCGGGTTTGGCTACACCTTC. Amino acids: CSAPVGFGYTF.

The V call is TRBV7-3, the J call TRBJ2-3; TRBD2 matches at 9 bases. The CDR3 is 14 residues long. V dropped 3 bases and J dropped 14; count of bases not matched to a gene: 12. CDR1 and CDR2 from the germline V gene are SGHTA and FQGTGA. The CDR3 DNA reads TGTGCCAGCAGCTTCAACGCGGGGGGGCCTGCGCTGTATTTT. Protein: CASSFNAGGPALYF.

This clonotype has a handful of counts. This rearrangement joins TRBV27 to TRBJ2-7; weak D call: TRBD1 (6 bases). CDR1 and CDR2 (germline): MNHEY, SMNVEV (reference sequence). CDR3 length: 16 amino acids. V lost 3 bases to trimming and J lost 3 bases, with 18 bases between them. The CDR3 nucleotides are TGTGCCAGCAGTTTGCAGGGGACGAGAAAACACTACGAGCAGTACTTC. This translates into CASSLQGTRKHYEQYF.

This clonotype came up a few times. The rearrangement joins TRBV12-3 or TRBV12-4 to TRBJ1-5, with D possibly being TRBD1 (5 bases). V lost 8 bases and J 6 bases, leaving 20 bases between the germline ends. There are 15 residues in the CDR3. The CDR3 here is CASGVSPGARQPQHF. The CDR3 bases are TGTGCCAGCGGAGTTTCCCCCGGGGCGCGTCAGCCCCAGCATTTT.

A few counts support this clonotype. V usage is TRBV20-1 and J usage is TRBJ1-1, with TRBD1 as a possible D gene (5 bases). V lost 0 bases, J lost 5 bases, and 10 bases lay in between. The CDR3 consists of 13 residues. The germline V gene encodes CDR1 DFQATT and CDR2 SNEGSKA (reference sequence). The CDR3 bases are TGCAGTGCTAGAGATGGGGGTCGGACTGAAGCTTTCTTT. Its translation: CSARDGGRTEAFF.